This T cell receptor (beta chain) is drawn from a study of regulatory dendritic cells for organ transplantation. The overall study: Day 6 dendritic cell cultures were stimulated with LPS. General study points: Memory CD8+ T cells were the most oligoclonal; naive cells were highly diverse. Considerable individual heterogeneity was seen in alloreactive memory CD8+ T cells.

Comments on this clone: Its antigen remains unknown.

CFSE-labeled sorted T cells met regulatory or mature dendritic cells for approximately 5 days. Sequencing used immunoSEQ multiplex PCR; TCRdb keeps in-frame clones, though not all of them. Here the sample spans approximately 11,000 clones, roughly four fifths being singletons. This sequence was found in a human donor in good health. The sequencing sample was made of memory CD4+ T cells from blood cultured with regulatory dendritic cells. Subset here: CD45RO+ memory T cells.

CDR3 bases: TGTGCCAGCAGCCTAACTAGCGGGGGGGTGTCGCAGTATTTT. It codes for CASSLTSGGVSQYF. The J gene is TRBJ2-3, the V gene TRBV7-2, with 13 bases aligning to TRBD2. The CDR3 totals 14 residues. J was trimmed by 10 bases and V by 5 bases; bases with no gene match: 6. Germline CDR1 is SGHTA and CDR2 is FQGNSA. Complete variable domain (other parts from reference TRBV7-2 and TRBJ2-3): GAGVSQSPSNKVTEKGKDVELRCDPISGHTALYWYRQSLGQGLEFLIYFQGNSAPDKSGLPSDRFSAERTGGSVSTLTIQRTQQEDSAVYLCASSLTSGGVSQYFGPGTRLTVL.